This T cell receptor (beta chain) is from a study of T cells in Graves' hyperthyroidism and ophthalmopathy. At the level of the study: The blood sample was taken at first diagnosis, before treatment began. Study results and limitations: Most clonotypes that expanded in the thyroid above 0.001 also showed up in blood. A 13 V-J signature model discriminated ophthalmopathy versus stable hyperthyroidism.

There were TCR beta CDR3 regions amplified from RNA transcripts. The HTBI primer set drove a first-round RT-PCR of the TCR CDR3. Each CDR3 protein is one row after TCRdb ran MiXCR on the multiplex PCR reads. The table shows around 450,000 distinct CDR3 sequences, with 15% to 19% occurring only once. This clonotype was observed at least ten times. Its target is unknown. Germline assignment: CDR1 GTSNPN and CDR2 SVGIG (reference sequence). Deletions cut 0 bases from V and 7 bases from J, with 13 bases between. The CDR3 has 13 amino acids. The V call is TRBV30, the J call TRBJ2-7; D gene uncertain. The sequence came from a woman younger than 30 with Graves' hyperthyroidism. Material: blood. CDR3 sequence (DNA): TGTGCCTGGAGTGTAACGACGGGCCTGGAGCAGTACTTC. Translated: CAWSVTTGLEQYF.